This T cell receptor beta chain was sequenced in a study of T cell repertoires in cytomegalovirus infection. Study summary: Recently identified HLA-C-restricted CMV epitopes were used, and well-studied HLA-B-restricted CMV epitopes were used as well. Public TCR beta signatures were indicative of both CMV infection and a matching HLA type.

Details on this clonotype: What it recognizes is unknown.

The CDR3 contains 15 residues. V was trimmed by 4 bases and J by 0 bases, leaving 12 bases between them. In germline, CDR1 is MGHRA, CDR2 YSYEKL. Study-wide results and limits: Across the ex vivo response, the dominant clonotypes were HLA-C-restricted CMV-specific TCR beta clonotypes. Cumulative frequency of public TCR beta families picked out carriers of CMV plus the relevant HLA.

TCRdb passed the reads through MiXCR, listing each CDR3 protein once. Here the sample spans 570,000 or so distinct CDR3 sequences, around 40% being singletons. This clonotype originated in a human donor in good health (CMV status not recorded). Some clones in this sample may be carry-over from other donors' samples. The input for sequencing was cultured PBMCs, taken from culture after CMV antigen stimulation. The chain uses TRBV4-1 and TRBJ1-2, with D possibly matching TRBD1 (6 bases). DNA for the CDR3: TGCGCCAGCAGCCGCATAAGGACAGCTAACTATGGCTACACCTTC. Its protein is CASSRIRTANYGYTF.